These 9 T cell receptor beta chains were sequenced from one sample in a study of T cell changes during pregnancy in multiple sclerosis. Assay used: immunoSEQ multiplex PCR; TCRdb lists only in-frame clones, some missing. The sample holds roughly 64,000 clones, just under 95% seen once. Source: peripheral blood, taken in the second trimester of pregnancy. All receptors come from a female donor with multiple sclerosis, enrolled in a pregnancy study.

The chain recombines TRBV6-5 with TRBJ1-1; a possible D gene is TRBD1 (6 bases). This CDR3 has 12 amino acids. Germline assignment: CDR1 MNHEY and CDR2 SVGAGI. Trimming took off 8 bases at V and 7 bases at J, with 14 bases between the two ends. The DNA of the CDR3 is TGTGCCAGCCAGAGGGGGTTGGGTGAAGCTTTCTTT. Its translation is CASQRGLGEAFF.

The table lists this clone with a count of one. This rearrangement joins TRBV28 to TRBJ2-7; TRBD2 agrees at 8 bases. Per germline, CDR1 MDHEN and CDR2 SYDVKM. Unmatched junction bases numbered 14, after V lost 5 bases and J lost 5 bases. The CDR3 extends over 16 amino acids. CDR3 region: CASSESGIAGKHEQYF. The CDR3 region has the DNA TGTGCCAGCAGTGAGTCAGGGATAGCGGGAAAACACGAGCAGTACTTC.

The chain couples TRBV19 to TRBJ2-7, with a weak D call TRBD2 (6 bases). The V and J ends lost 5 bases and 4 bases respectively, with 15 bases between them. This CDR3 region has 14 residues. Germline CDR1 LNHDA, CDR2 SQIVND (reference sequence). The CDR3 DNA sequence: TGTGCCAGTAGTTCCCGACTAGACTCTTACGAGCAGTACTTC. Its protein product is CASSSRLDSYEQYF.

The chain combines TRBV7-2 with TRBJ2-3; 8 positions agree with TRBD2. Germline assignment: CDR1 SGHTA and CDR2 FQGNSA. V dropped 4 bases and J dropped 9; count of bases not matched to a gene: 6. This CDR3 comprises 13 residues. The CDR3, as DNA: TGTGCCAGCAGCTCGGCGAGCGGGAGAACGCAGTATTTT. It yields the protein CASSSASGRTQYF.

The chain uses TRBV11-1 and TRBJ2-7; possible D gene TRBD2, 5 bases. V lost 3 bases and J 2 bases, leaving 11 bases between the germline ends. This CDR3 contains 14 residues. Germline V gene lookup returns CDR1 SGHAT and CDR2 FQDESV (reference sequence). The CDR3 region has the DNA TGTGCCAGCAGCTTCCTCGGGGTAGCCTACGAGCAGTACTTC. Residues: CASSFLGVAYEQYF. The variable domain in full, with the rest retrieved from reference TRBV11-1 and TRBJ2-7, is EAEVAQSPRYKITEKSQAVAFWCDPISGHATLYWYRQILGQGPELLVQFQDESVVDDSQLPKDRFSAERLKGVDSTLKIQPAELGDSAMYLCASSFLGVAYEQYFGPGTRLTVT.

This rearrangement joins TRBV12-5 to TRBJ2-7; D is possibly TRBD1 (6 bases). This CDR3 spans 15 amino acids. CDR1 is LGHNT, CDR2 FRNRAP, per germline. The V gene lost 2 bases and the J gene lost 0 bases, with 11 bases spanning the gap. The CDR3: CASGLPNRDSYEQYF. CDR3 DNA sequence: TGTGCTAGTGGTTTGCCTAACAGGGACTCCTACGAGCAGTACTTC. The whole variable domain, remainder taken from reference TRBV12-5 and TRBJ2-7, is DARVTQTPRHKVTEMGQEVTMRCQPILGHNTVFWYRQTMMQGLELLAYFRNRAPLDDSGMPKDRFSAEMPDATLATLKIQPSEPRDSAVYFCASGLPNRDSYEQYFGPGTRLTVT.

The V call is TRBV2, the J call TRBJ2-1, with 9 bases identical to TRBD2. V gave up 7 bases and J gave up 5 bases; unmatched junction bases: 12. Germline V gene sequence: CDR1 SNHLY, CDR2 FYNNEI. This CDR3 contains 16 residues. The CDR3 loop reads CASTADAGGMHNEQFF. For the CDR3, the DNA is TGTGCCAGCACTGCCGACGCGGGAGGGATGCACAATGAGCAGTTCTTC.

The J gene is TRBJ1-1, the V gene TRBV11-2, with a possible D match to TRBD1 (6 bases). The CDR3 covers 13 residues. Trimming left V 5 bases short and J 8 bases short, with 15 bases between. CDR1 and CDR2 from the germline V gene are SGHAT and FQNNGV. CDR3 region: CASSLYSGTEAFF. The CDR3 DNA reads as TGTGCCAGCAGCCTATACTCCGGGACAGAAGCTTTCTTT.

The genes are TRBV11-2 and TRBJ2-2, with D unresolved. CDR1 and CDR2 (germline): SGHAT, FQNNGV. There are 11 residues in the CDR3. Trimming left V 10 bases short and J 2 bases short, with 5 bases between. The CDR3 loop is CATSNTGELFF. The CDR3 bases are TGTGCCACCTCTAACACCGGGGAGCTGTTTTTT. Using reference TRBV11-2 and TRBJ2-2 for the parts outside the CDR3, the full variable domain is EAGVAQSPRYKIIEKRQSVAFWCNPISGHATLYWYQQILGQGPKLLIQFQNNGVVDDSQLPKDRFSAERLKGVDSTLKIQPAKLEDSAVYLCATSNTGELFFGEGSRLTVL.